These 12 T cell receptor beta chains originate from one sample sequenced in a study of T cells after posttransplantation cyclophosphamide. The data were produced by immunoSEQ multiplex PCR, yet TCRdb's version contains in-frame clones alone and is incomplete. The sample records about 66,000 clones, just under 95% being singletons. The sequencing input was PBMCs. All receptors come from a woman aged 25 to 39 in good health and a related stem cell transplant donor.

V is TRBV4-3 and J is TRBJ1-2; maybe TRBD1 (5 bases). Germline CDR1 LGHNA, CDR2 YSLEER. The germline V and J ends were trimmed by 1 base and 0 bases, with 12 bases remaining between them. The CDR3 is 16 residues long. CDR3 DNA: TGCGCCAGCAGCCAAGGAGTGGACACTACTAACTATGGCTACACCTTC. Translated: CASSQGVDTTNYGYTF.

V and J are TRBV6-1 and TRBJ2-3; the D is unclear. V lost 5 bases to trimming and J lost 3 bases, with 3 bases between them. This CDR3 comprises 11 residues. Germline V gene lookup returns CDR1 MNHNS and CDR2 SASEGT. The CDR3 region is CASSRTDTQYF. The DNA for the CDR3 is TGTGCCAGCAGTAGAACAGATACGCAGTATTTT.

J is TRBJ1-2 and V is TRBV4-3; 10 bases fit TRBD1. CDR3 size: 16 residues. Germline CDR1 and CDR2: LGHNA and YSLEER. Unmatched junction bases numbered 6, after V lost 0 bases and J lost 5 bases. The CDR3 protein is CASSQDGTGVAYGYTF. The CDR3 bases are TGCGCCAGCAGCCAAGACGGGACAGGGGTCGCTTATGGCTACACCTTC.

Written as DNA, the CDR3 is TGCGCCAGCAGCTTGGATGTCACAAGGGGTTCACCCCTCCACTTT. Protein sequence: CASSLDVTRGSPLHF. The gene calls are TRBV5-1 and TRBJ1-6, with D maybe TRBD1 (5 bases). The germline V and J ends were trimmed by 0 bases and 9 bases, with 13 bases remaining between them. This CDR3 is built from 15 residues. CDR1 is SGHRS and CDR2 is YFSETQ in the germline V gene.

V gene TRBV5-1 combines with J gene TRBJ1-5; weak D call: TRBD1 (6 bases). V was pared by 0 bases and J by 4 bases, with 11 bases between. Germline assignment: CDR1 SGHRS and CDR2 YFSETQ. The CDR3 extends over 15 amino acids. CDR3 loop: CASSLGAGENQPQHF. CDR3 nucleotides: TGCGCCAGCAGCTTGGGGGCAGGGGAGAATCAGCCCCAGCATTTT.

J is TRBJ2-2 and V is TRBV5-1, with D perhaps matching TRBD2 (5 bases). CDR1 is SGHRS, CDR2 YFSETQ, per germline. V was trimmed by 0 bases and J by 7 bases, leaving 7 bases between them. The CDR3 consists of 13 residues. The CDR3 sequence: CASSLAGNGELFF. The CDR3 DNA sequence: TGCGCCAGCAGCTTGGCGGGGAACGGGGAGCTGTTTTTT. The full variable domain, rest sourced from reference TRBV5-1 and TRBJ2-2, is KAGVTQTPRYLIKTRGQQVTLSCSPISGHRSVSWYQQTPGQGLQFLFEYFSETQRNKGNFPGRFSGRQFSNSRSEMNVSTLELGDSALYLCASSLAGNGELFFGEGSRLTVL.

The CDR3 is CASSEVGAETQYF. CDR3 DNA: TGTGCCAGCAGTGAAGTAGGGGCGGAGACCCAGTACTTC. The rearrangement links TRBV6-1 to TRBJ2-5, with D possibly being TRBD1 (5 bases). Germline V gene lookup returns CDR1 MNHNS and CDR2 SASEGT. V was cut by 1 base and J by 5 bases, with 8 bases left in between. The CDR3 spans 13 residues.

The chain carries TRBV7-2 and TRBJ1-2; 7 bases align to TRBD1. With 3 bases clipped from V and 8 bases from J, the junction kept 6 bases outside the gene matches. Germline V lookup: CDR1 SGHTA, CDR2 FQGNSA. The CDR3 extends over 13 amino acids. The CDR3 protein is CASSFRDSRGYTF. In nucleotides, the CDR3 is TGTGCCAGCAGCTTCCGGGACAGTCGGGGCTACACCTTC.

The chain joins TRBV7-8 to TRBJ1-1; TRBD1 agrees at 8 bases. This CDR3 comprises 15 residues. Per the germline V gene, CDR1 is SGHVS and CDR2 is FQNEAQ. Trimming removed 4 bases from V and 1 base from J; junction bases left unmatched: 5. For the CDR3, the DNA is TGTGCCAGCAGCTCGGACAGGGTCGGGAACACTGAAGCTTTCTTT. Its translation: CASSSDRVGNTEAFF.

This clone has more than one count but fewer than ten. The sample contains more than one DNA sequence encoding this CDR3. The rearrangement links TRBV2 to TRBJ1-2; TRBD1 matches at 7 bases. The CDR3 is made up of 14 amino acids. CDR1 is SNHLY, CDR2 FYNNEI, per germline. The V and J ends lost 3 bases and 0 bases, in that order; junction bases with no gene match: 1. CDR3 nucleotide sequence: TGTGCCAGCAGTGAGGGACAGACTAACTATGGCTACACCTTC. It specifies CASSEGQTNYGYTF.

The chain is built from TRBV7-2 and TRBJ2-3; 12 positions agree with TRBD2. The junction had 9 bases not matched to a gene; V was cut back by 1 base and J by 7 bases. The CDR3 is 17 amino acids. Looked up from germline, CDR1 is SGHTA and CDR2 is FQGNSA. CDR3 bases: TGTGCCAGCAGCTTAGGCCGAACTAGCGGGGGGCCTCATACGCAGTATTTT. Its translation is CASSLGRTSGGPHTQYF.

The chain couples TRBV9 to TRBJ1-1, with 8 positions matching TRBD1. CDR1 is SGDLS and CDR2 is YYNGEE in the germline V gene. V lost 3 bases and J lost 4; bases outside the gene matches: 2. The CDR3 sequence is 13 residues long. CDR3 loop: CASSETGGTEAFF. CDR3 bases: TGTGCCAGCAGCGAAACAGGGGGCACTGAAGCTTTCTTT. The full variable domain, rest sourced from reference TRBV9 and TRBJ1-1, is DSGVTQTPKHLITATGQRVTLRCSPRSGDLSVYWYQQSLDQGLQFLIQYYNGEERAKGNILERFSAQQFPDLHSELNLSSLELGDSALYFCASSETGGTEAFFGQGTRLTVV.